This entry lists 5 T cell receptor beta chains sequenced from one sample in a study of identical twins. Using its own MiXCR run on the 5' RACE reads, TCRdb lists one record per CDR3 protein. The sample lists hundreds of thousands of distinct CDR3 sequences, 15% to 20% occurring once. This same sample was also taken into another study, of T cells expressing NK-cell markers.

Material for sequencing was PBMCs. Receptor source: a woman aged 18 to 35 in good health.

This clonotype was counted between two and nine times. The CDR3 spells CASSSTRTGENEQFF. As DNA, the CDR3 is TGCGCCAGCAGCTCGACCCGGACAGGGGAGAATGAGCAGTTCTTC. The chain couples TRBV5-1 to TRBJ2-1; 9 bases line up with TRBD1. This CDR3 contains 15 residues. The germline V gene encodes CDR1 SGHRS and CDR2 YFSETQ. V was clipped by 3 bases and J by 7 bases; unmatched bases: 8.

The chain combines TRBV7-2 with TRBJ2-7; D is possibly TRBD2 (5 bases). CDR1 SGHTA and CDR2 FQGNSA come from the germline V gene. There are 15 residues in the CDR3. V was clipped by 5 bases and J by 0 bases, with 14 bases between them. CDR3 in amino acids: CASSLAAEASYEQYF. The CDR3, as DNA: TGTGCCAGCAGCCTGGCGGCGGAGGCCTCCTACGAGCAGTACTTC.

The chain is built from TRBV5-1 and TRBJ2-4, with D possibly being TRBD2 (5 bases). The CDR3 runs 13 residues. Germline V gene data show CDR1 as SGHRS and CDR2 as YFSETQ. V lost 0 bases to trimming and J lost 7 bases, with 8 bases between them. The CDR3: CASSLGESNIQYF. The DNA for the CDR3 is TGCGCCAGCAGCTTGGGGGAGTCCAACATTCAGTACTTC.

This chain links TRBV29-1 with TRBJ2-2, with 11 bases lining up with TRBD2. The CDR3 extends over 16 amino acids. The J segment lost 1 base and the V segment lost 3 bases, leaving 4 bases of the junction unmatched. Germline loops: CDR1 SQVTM, CDR2 ANQGSEA. The CDR3 DNA is TGCAGCGTTGACGTAGGACTAGCGGGGAACACCGGGGAGCTGTTTTTT. It is translated as CSVDVGLAGNTGELFF.

J is TRBJ2-5 and V is TRBV7-9; tentatively, D is TRBD1 (6 bases). CDR1 and CDR2 from the germline V gene are SEHNR and FQNEAQ (reference sequence). This CDR3 region has 13 residues. Trimming took off 7 bases at V and 4 bases at J, with 13 bases between the two ends. The DNA of the CDR3 is TGTGCCAGCACCCACAGGGATGGAGAGACCCAGTACTTC. Translating it yields CASTHRDGETQYF. Using reference TRBV7-9 and TRBJ2-5 for the parts outside the CDR3, the full variable domain is DTGVSQNPRHKITKRGQNVTFRCDPISEHNRLYWYRQTLGQGPEFLTYFQNEAQLEKSRLLSDRFSAERPKGSFSTLEIQRTEQGDSAMYLCASTHRDGETQYFGPGTRLLVL.